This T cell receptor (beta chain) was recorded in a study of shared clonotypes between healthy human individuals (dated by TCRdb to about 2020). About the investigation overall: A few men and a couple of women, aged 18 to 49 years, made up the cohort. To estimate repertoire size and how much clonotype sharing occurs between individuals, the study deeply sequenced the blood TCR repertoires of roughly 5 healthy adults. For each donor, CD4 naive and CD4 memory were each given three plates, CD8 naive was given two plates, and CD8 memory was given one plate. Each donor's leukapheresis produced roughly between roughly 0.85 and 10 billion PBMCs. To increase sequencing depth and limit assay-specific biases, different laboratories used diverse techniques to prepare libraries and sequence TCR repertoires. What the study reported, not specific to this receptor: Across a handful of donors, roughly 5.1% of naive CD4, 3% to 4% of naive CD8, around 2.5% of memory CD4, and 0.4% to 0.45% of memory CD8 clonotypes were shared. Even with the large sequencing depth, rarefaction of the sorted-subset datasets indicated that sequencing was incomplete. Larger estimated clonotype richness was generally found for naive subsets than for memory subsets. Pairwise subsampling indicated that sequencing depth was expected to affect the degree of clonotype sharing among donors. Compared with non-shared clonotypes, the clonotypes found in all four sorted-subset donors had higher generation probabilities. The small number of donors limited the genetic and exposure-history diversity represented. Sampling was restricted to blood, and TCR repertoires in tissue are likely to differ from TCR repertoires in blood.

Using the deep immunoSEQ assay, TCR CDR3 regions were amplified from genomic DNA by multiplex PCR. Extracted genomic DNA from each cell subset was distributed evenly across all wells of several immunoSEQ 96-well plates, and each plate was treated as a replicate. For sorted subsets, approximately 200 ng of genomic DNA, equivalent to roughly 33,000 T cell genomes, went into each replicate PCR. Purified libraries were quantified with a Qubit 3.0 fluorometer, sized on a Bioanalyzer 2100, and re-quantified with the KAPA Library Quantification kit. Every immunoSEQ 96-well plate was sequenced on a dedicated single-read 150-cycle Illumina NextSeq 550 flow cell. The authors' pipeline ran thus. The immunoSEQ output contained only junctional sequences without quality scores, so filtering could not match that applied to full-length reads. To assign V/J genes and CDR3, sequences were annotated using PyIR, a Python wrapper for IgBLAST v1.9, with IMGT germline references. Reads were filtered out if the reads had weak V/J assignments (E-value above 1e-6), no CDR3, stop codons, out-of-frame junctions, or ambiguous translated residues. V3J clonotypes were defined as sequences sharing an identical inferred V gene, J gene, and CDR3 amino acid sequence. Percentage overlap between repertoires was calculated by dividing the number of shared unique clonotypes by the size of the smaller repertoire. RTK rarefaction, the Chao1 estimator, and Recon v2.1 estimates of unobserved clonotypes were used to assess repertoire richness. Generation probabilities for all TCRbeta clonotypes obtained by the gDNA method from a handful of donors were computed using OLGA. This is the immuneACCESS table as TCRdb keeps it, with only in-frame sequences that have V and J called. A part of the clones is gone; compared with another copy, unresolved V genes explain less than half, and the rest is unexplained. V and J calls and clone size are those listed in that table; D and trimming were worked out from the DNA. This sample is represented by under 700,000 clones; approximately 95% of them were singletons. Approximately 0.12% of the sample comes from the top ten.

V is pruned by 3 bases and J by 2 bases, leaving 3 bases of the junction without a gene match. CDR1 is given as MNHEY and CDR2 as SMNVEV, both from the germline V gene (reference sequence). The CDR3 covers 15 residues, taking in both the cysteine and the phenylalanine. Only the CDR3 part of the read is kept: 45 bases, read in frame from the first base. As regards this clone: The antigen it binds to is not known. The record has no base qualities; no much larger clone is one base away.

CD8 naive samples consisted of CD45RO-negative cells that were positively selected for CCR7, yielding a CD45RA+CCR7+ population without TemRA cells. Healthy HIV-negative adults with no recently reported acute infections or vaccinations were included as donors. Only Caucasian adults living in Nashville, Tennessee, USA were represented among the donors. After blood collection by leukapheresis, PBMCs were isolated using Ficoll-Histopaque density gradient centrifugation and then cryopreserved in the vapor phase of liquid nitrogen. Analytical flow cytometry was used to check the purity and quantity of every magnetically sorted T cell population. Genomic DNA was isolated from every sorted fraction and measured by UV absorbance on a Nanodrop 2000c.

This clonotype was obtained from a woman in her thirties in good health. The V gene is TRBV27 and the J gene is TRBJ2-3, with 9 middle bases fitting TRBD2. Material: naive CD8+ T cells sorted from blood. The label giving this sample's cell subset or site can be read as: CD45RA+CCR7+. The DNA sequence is TGTGCCAGCAGTTTTGCGGGAGGGCCCACAGATACGCAGTATTTT. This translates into CASSFAGGPTDTQYF.